The T cell receptor beta chain under discussion was sequenced for a study of blood T cell repertoires in COVID-19. Across the study: The United States, Italy and Spain were the sources of the acute and convalescent COVID-19 samples. PBMCs, B-cell-depleted T cells, or T cells were the source of the cDNA or gDNA that made up the material.

As handled by the study authors: It was from reference gene primer amplification that nucleated cell counts were estimated. Sequencing was performed with immunoSEQ multiplex PCR; in TCRdb, only in-frame clones are kept and a portion is missing. D and trimming were read from the DNA, whereas the V and J calls and clone size are those reported in that table. The sample lists over 60,000 clones; 86% were seen once. The CDR3 is made up of 15 amino acids. Germline CDR1 is SGHVS and CDR2 is FQNEAQ. Trimming removed 6 bases at V and 4 bases at J, with 15 bases between. The sample holds one count of this clone.

The source material was peripheral blood. The V call is TRBV7-8, the J call TRBJ2-2; weak D call: TRBD1 (6 bases). This receptor was taken from a man aged 70 or older with active or convalescent COVID-19. CDR3 amino acids: CASRFARGGTGELFF. CDR3 DNA sequence: TGTGCCAGCAGGTTCGCCAGGGGTGGCACCGGGGAGCTGTTTTTT.